The 19 T cell receptor beta chains in this list originate from one sample, sequenced in a study of cytomegalovirus exposure and HLA in healthy donors. 13 Jbeta primers and 60 Vbeta primers were used for the PCR. The data were produced by immunoSEQ multiplex PCR, yet TCRdb's version contains in-frame clones alone and is incomplete. This listing includes about 130,000 clones. The source material was PBMCs. These receptors all stem from a woman in her thirties or forties in good health and CMV-seropositive.

The chain links TRBV6-5 to TRBJ1-2; 7 nucleotides agree with TRBD1. CDR1 and CDR2 (germline): MNHEY, SVGAGI. Losses at the gene ends were 5 bases for V and 5 bases for J; bases not matched to a gene: 5. The CDR3 length is 13 residues. In DNA, the CDR3 is TGTGCCAGCAGTCCTCCGGGACAGTATGGCTACACCTTC. This gives the protein CASSPPGQYGYTF.

CDR3 sequence (DNA): TGTGCCAGTAGCCCGACAGGTAGCACAGATACGCAGTATTTT. Translation: CASSPTGSTDTQYF. The chain carries TRBV19 and TRBJ2-3, with D possibly TRBD1 on 6 matching bases. This CDR3 region has 14 residues. The germline CDR1 and CDR2 sequences are LNHDA and SQIVND (reference sequence). V lost 6 bases, J lost 0 bases, and 10 bases lay in between.

V gene TRBV20-1 combines with J gene TRBJ2-1; a weak D match, TRBD2 (5 bases). Trimming removed 6 bases at V and 9 bases at J, with 12 bases between. Germline assignment: CDR1 DFQATT and CDR2 SNEGSKA (reference sequence). This CDR3 contains 11 residues. The CDR3 coding sequence is TGCAGTGCCACTCGGGGTAGTGAGCAGTTCTTC. It specifies CSATRGSEQFF.

The rearrangement uses TRBV5-1 and TRBJ1-3; D call uncertain. The CDR3 length is 15 residues. Germline CDR1 and CDR2: SGHRS and YFSETQ. Trimming left V 1 base short and J 3 bases short, with 11 bases between. The CDR3: CASSLPHGNGNTIYF. The CDR3, as DNA: TGCGCCAGCAGCTTGCCCCACGGGAATGGAAACACCATATATTTT.

The chain couples TRBV18 to TRBJ1-6; TRBD1 aligns across 7 bases. J lost 6 bases, V lost 4 bases, and 3 bases had no gene match. CDR1 and CDR2 (germline): KGHSH, LQKENI. The CDR3 length is 14 residues. The CDR3 DNA reads TGTGCCAGCTCACACACAGGGGTTAATTCACCCCTCCACTTT. Translating it yields CASSHTGVNSPLHF.

V gene TRBV27 combines with J gene TRBJ2-3; a weak D match, TRBD2 (5 bases). Germline V gene data show CDR1 as MNHEY and CDR2 as SMNVEV (reference sequence). The CDR3 covers 14 residues. Trimming removed 3 bases at V and 7 bases at J, with 14 bases between. The CDR3 spells CASSLDFSTYTQYF. CDR3 in DNA: TGTGCCAGCAGTTTGGACTTTAGCACGTATACGCAGTATTTT.

The gene calls are TRBV15 and TRBJ2-2; no clear D. The CDR3 extends over 16 amino acids. V lost 1 base and J lost 7, with 16 bases in between. The germline CDR1 and CDR2 sequences are LNHNV and YYDKDF (reference sequence). The CDR3 DNA reads TGTGCCACCAGCAGAGTAGAGCTAGAAGGCAGCGGGGAGCTGTTTTTT. Amino acid sequence: CATSRVELEGSGELFF. The full variable domain, with the rest looked up from reference TRBV15 and TRBJ2-2, is DAMVIQNPRYQVTQFGKPVTLSCSQTLNHNVMYWYQQKSSQAPKLLFHYYDKDFNNEADTPDNFQSRRPNTSFCFLDIRSPGLGDTAMYLCATSRVELEGSGELFFGEGSRLTVL.

The CDR3 nucleotides are TGTGCCAGCAGCCAAAACCCCCCGGGGACTAGCGGGCTTGGTGGGCAGTTCTTC. It encodes CASSQNPPGTSGLGGQFF. The J gene is TRBJ2-1, the V gene TRBV4-2, with TRBD2 matching over 12 bases. This CDR3 is 18 amino acids long. The germline CDR1 and CDR2 sequences are LGHNA and YNFKEQ. The ends lost 2 bases at V and 12 bases at J; junction bases unmatched: 17.

In DNA form, the CDR3 reads TGTGCCAGCAGCTCAAGACTAGCGGGAGACCCACAAGAGACCCAGTACTTC. Its translation is CASSSRLAGDPQETQYF. The chain employs TRBV9 and TRBJ2-5; 12 bases match TRBD2. This CDR3 region has 17 residues. CDR1 and CDR2 from the germline V gene are SGDLS and YYNGEE. V shed 4 bases, J shed 2 bases, and the junction held 9 bases outside the gene matches.

V usage is TRBV7-2 and J usage is TRBJ2-7; no clear D gene. This CDR3 comprises 15 residues. V shed 1 base and J shed 3 bases, with 13 bases lying between them. From germline, CDR1 is SGHTA and CDR2 FQGNSA. The CDR3 nucleotides read TGTGCCAGCAGCTTAGGACTTTCGAACTACTACGAGCAGTACTTC. It translates to CASSLGLSNYYEQYF.

The chain recombines TRBV28 with TRBJ1-2; 11 bases are a match to TRBD1. The V and J ends lost 4 bases and 4 bases, in that order; junction bases with no gene match: 8. The CDR3 has 16 residues. CDR1 and CDR2 from the germline V gene are MDHEN and SYDVKM. The CDR3 coding sequence is TGTGCCAGCAGTTCCATAGGACAGGGGGCTGTCTATGGCTACACCTTC. This codes for CASSSIGQGAVYGYTF.

CDR3 loop: CASSEVTAASYEQYF. DNA for the CDR3: TGTGCCAGCAGTGAAGTGACAGCCGCCTCCTACGAGCAGTACTTC. The chain combines TRBV6-1 with TRBJ2-7, with a possible D match to TRBD1 (5 bases). The germline V gene has CDR1 MNHNS and CDR2 SASEGT. There are 15 residues in the CDR3. Deletions cut 1 base from V and 0 bases from J, with 10 bases between.

The chain recombines TRBV29-1 with TRBJ1-1; 9 bases match TRBD1. The CDR3 length is 13 residues. The germline V gene has CDR1 SQVTM and CDR2 ANQGSEA. V was clipped by 7 bases and J by 6 bases; unmatched bases: 9. The CDR3 DNA is TGCAGCGCCTGGACAGGGGCAAGGGCTGAAGCTTTCTTT. As protein: CSAWTGARAEAFF.

V gene TRBV10-2 combines with J gene TRBJ2-1; 11 bases map to TRBD2. Trimming cost V 6 bases and J 12 bases; bases outside gene matches: 10. Germline CDR1 WSHSY, CDR2 SAAADI. The CDR3 runs to 14 residues. The CDR3 sequence: CASSTTGTSGGQFF. The CDR3, as DNA: TGCGCCAGCAGCACCACCGGGACTAGCGGTGGGCAGTTCTTC.

The gene calls are TRBV6-5 and TRBJ1-3; weak D call: TRBD1 (6 bases). CDR3 length: 14 residues. Trimming left V 8 bases short and J 8 bases short, with 19 bases between. CDR1 is MNHEY, CDR2 SVGAGI, per germline. This CDR3 is CASRERGGVDTIYF. Written as DNA, the CDR3 is TGTGCCAGCCGAGAGAGGGGGGGAGTGGACACCATATATTTT.

The chain recombines TRBV4-1 with TRBJ1-1, with TRBD1 matching over 7 bases. Germline trimming cut 3 bases from V and 5 bases from J; bases unmatched to any gene: 12. Germline V gene lookup returns CDR1 MGHRA and CDR2 YSYEKL. CDR3 size: 16 residues. The CDR3 DNA reads TGCGCCAGCAGCCACGATTCAAAGACAGGGCGTACTGAAGCTTTCTTT. It is translated as CASSHDSKTGRTEAFF.

The gene calls are TRBV14 and TRBJ2-5, with 13 bases lining up with TRBD2. The CDR3 has 17 amino acids. The V gene end was trimmed by 4 bases and the J gene end by 5 bases; junction bases not matched to a gene: 10. Germline V lookup: CDR1 SGHDN, CDR2 FVKESK. The CDR3 sequence: CASSLRTSGSLRETQYF. As DNA, the CDR3 is TGTGCCAGCAGCCTTAGGACTAGCGGGAGTCTCCGGGAGACCCAGTACTTC.

The chain recombines TRBV29-1 with TRBJ2-5; TRBD2 matches 9 bases. This CDR3 comprises 14 residues. Germline CDR1 SQVTM, CDR2 ANQGSEA. The J segment lost 5 bases and the V segment lost 4 bases, leaving 8 bases of the junction unmatched. This CDR3 reads CSVVVSGSLETQYF. In DNA form, the CDR3 reads TGCAGCGTTGTCGTTAGCGGGAGCCTCGAGACCCAGTACTTC.

This sequence joins TRBV14 and TRBJ2-7, with 9 bases lining up with TRBD1. This CDR3 has 18 residues. The J segment lost 2 bases and the V segment lost 8 bases, leaving 19 bases of the junction unmatched. CDR1 and CDR2 (germline): SGHDN, FVKESK. Here the CDR3 DNA reads TGTGCCAGCGCACCTCTATCCCTCGGGACAGGGCTCCCCTACGAGCAGTACTTC. This sequence encodes CASAPLSLGTGLPYEQYF.